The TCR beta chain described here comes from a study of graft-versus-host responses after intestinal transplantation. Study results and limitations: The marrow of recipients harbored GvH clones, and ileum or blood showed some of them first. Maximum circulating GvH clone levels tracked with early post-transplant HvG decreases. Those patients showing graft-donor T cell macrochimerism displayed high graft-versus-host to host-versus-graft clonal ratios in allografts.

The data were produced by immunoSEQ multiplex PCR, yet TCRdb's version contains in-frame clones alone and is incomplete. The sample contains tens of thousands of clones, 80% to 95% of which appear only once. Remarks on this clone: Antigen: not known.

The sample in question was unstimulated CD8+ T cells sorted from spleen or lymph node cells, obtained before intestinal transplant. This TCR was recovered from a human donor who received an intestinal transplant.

CDR3 sequence: CASSLTENTEAFF. In DNA form, the CDR3 reads TGTGCCAGCAGCCTTACAGAAAACACTGAAGCTTTCTTT. This sequence joins TRBV11-3 and TRBJ1-1; D is unclear. V dropped 5 bases and J dropped 2 bases, with 9 bases sitting between them. The V gene's germline CDR1 is SGHNT and CDR2 YENEEA. CDR3 length: 13 residues.